This passage covers 8 T cell receptor beta chains from one sample sequenced in a study of T cells in Graves' hyperthyroidism and ophthalmopathy. TCR beta CDR3 sequences were amplified from RNA transcripts. The TCR CDR3 first-round RT-PCR relied on the HTBI primer set. TCRdb fed the multiplex PCR reads into MiXCR, producing one record per CDR3 protein. The data show some 370,000 distinct CDR3 sequences, about a sixth seen once. The sequencing input was blood. These receptors were taken from a woman aged 30 to 39 with Graves' hyperthyroidism that later progressed to Graves' ophthalmopathy.

This chain joins TRBV29-1 and TRBJ2-7, with 8 bases lining up with TRBD2. This CDR3 is built from 13 residues. Germline CDR1 is SQVTM and CDR2 is ANQGSEA. Losses at the gene ends were 4 bases for V and 1 base for J; bases not matched to a gene: 3. CDR3 sequence (DNA): TGCAGCGTTGCACTAGCGGTTTCCTACGAGCAGTACTTC. This codes for CSVALAVSYEQYF.

In its sample, this clonotype was seen many times. V is TRBV2 and J is TRBJ1-4, with D perhaps matching TRBD1 (6 bases). Germline assignment: CDR1 SNHLY and CDR2 FYNNEI. Between the trimmed V and J ends, which lost 11 bases and 8 bases, there was a span of 18 bases. The CDR3 sequence is 13 residues long. This chain's CDR3 is CAARQELKEKLFF. The CDR3 coding sequence is TGTGCCGCACGACAGGAACTAAAAGAAAAACTGTTTTTT.

Worth noting for this clonotype: A much larger clone is a single base away; this may be a read error. J is TRBJ1-5 and V is TRBV6-5; D gene unclear. The CDR3 consists of 12 residues. The germline V gene has CDR1 MNHEY and CDR2 SVGAGI. The ends were cut back, 2 bases at V and 5 bases at J, with 4 bases in the middle. CDR3 residues: CASSYRDQPQHF. CDR3 DNA: TGTGCCAGCAGTTACAGGGATCAGCCCCAGCATTTT.

Concerning this clonotype: Germline is not matched at one junction end, which may reflect a read error. The rearrangement joins TRBV15 to TRBJ2-1; tentative D call: TRBD1 (5 bases). Germline V lookup: CDR1 LNHNV, CDR2 YYDKDF (reference sequence). This CDR3 region has 12 residues. For the CDR3, the DNA is TGTGCCACCAGCAGTCCCAAAGGGGTTATAATCTTC. Translated: CATSSPKGVIIF. The full variable domain, with the rest looked up from reference TRBV15 and TRBJ2-1, is DAMVIQNPRYQVTQFGKPVTLSCSQTLNHNVMYWYQQKSSQAPKLLFHYYDKDFNNEADTPDNFQSRRPNTSFCFLDIRSPGLGDTAMYLCATSSPKGVIIFGPGTRLTVL.

This clonotype was found many times. The CDR3 reads CASSEGFSYGYTF. The CDR3 DNA reads as TGTGCCAGCAGTGAGGGATTTAGCTATGGCTACACCTTC. The chain couples TRBV6-1 to TRBJ1-2; D unclear. This CDR3 is 13 amino acids long. Germline-derived CDR1 and CDR2 are MNHNS and SASEGT. V lost 3 bases and J lost 4, with 9 bases in between.

The sample holds many counts of this clonotype. The V and J genes are TRBV25-1 and TRBJ2-7; 9 positions agree with TRBD1. Germline V gene lookup returns CDR1 MGHDK and CDR2 SYGVNS. The CDR3 totals 16 residues. V dropped 4 bases and J dropped 0; count of bases not matched to a gene: 7. CDR3: CASSVFGQGSSYEQYF. The CDR3 nucleotides read TGTGCCAGCAGTGTGTTCGGACAGGGGAGCTCCTACGAGCAGTACTTC.

This clonotype was observed many times. The rearrangement joins TRBV4-1 to TRBJ2-1; 8 bases line up with TRBD1. The CDR3 has 17 residues. Trimming took 7 bases from V and 1 from J; bases not matched to a gene: 12. CDR1 MGHRA and CDR2 YSYEKL come from the germline V gene. This CDR3 reads CASTLSSRGRSYNEQFF. The CDR3 bases are TGCGCCAGCACCCTTAGCTCCAGGGGGCGATCCTACAATGAGCAGTTCTTC.

This clonotype has ten or more counts. The chain has TRBV13 and TRBJ2-7, with 8 bases lining up with TRBD2. Losses at the gene ends were 1 base for V and 6 bases for J; bases not matched to a gene: 2. The CDR3 runs to 13 residues. The germline V gene encodes CDR1 PRHDT and CDR2 FYEKMQ (reference sequence). The CDR3, as DNA: TGTGCCAGCAGCTTAGAACTAGCGGCCGAGCAGTACTTC. This encodes CASSLELAAEQYF. Together with reference TRBV13 and TRBJ2-7, the CDR3 gives the full variable domain: AAGVIQSPRHLIKEKRETATLKCYPIPRHDTVYWYQQGPGQDPQFLISFYEKMQSDKGSIPDRFSAQQFSDYHSELNMSSLELGDSALYFCASSLELAAEQYFGPGTRLTVT.